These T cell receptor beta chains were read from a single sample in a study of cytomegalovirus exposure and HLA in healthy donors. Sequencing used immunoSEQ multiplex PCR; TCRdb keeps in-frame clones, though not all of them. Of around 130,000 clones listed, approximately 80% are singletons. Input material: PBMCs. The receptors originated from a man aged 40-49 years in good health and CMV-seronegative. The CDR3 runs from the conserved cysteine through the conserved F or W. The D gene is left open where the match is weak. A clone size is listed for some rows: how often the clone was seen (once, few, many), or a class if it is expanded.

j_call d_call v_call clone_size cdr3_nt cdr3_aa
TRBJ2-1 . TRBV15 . TGTGCCACCAGCAGGCCCTACTACAATGAGCAGTTCTTC CATSRPYYNEQFF
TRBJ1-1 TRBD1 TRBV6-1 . TGTGCCAGCAGTGCCAGGACAGGGAACACTGAAGCTTTCTTT CASSARTGNTEAFF
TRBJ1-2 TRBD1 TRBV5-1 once TGCGCCAGCAGCTCCACACAGGGGTGGGACACCTATGGCTACACCTTC CASSSTQGWDTYGYTF
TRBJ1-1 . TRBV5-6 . TGTGCCAGCAGCCCCAACGGGGGTAAGGTGAACACTGAAGCTTTCTTT CASSPNGGKVNTEAFF
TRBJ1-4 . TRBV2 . TGTGCCACCAACCCCGGGAAACTGTTTTTT CATNPGKLFF
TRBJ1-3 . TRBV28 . TGTGCCAGCAGGGTGACAGAAGCACCTGGAAACACCATATATTTT CASRVTEAPGNTIYF
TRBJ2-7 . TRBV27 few TGTGCCAGCAGTCCTTCCTACGAGCAGTACTTC CASSPSYEQYF
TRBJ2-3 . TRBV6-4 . TGTGCCAGCAGTGACTCGGGCCTTCCAGATACGCAGTATTTT CASSDSGLPDTQYF
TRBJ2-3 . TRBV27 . TGTGCCAGCAGTTTATCTAGCGGTGGTATGGTGGATACGCAGTATTTT CASSLSSGGMVDTQYF
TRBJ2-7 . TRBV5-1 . TGCGCCAGCAGGACAGCCAACCCCCCCTACGAGCAGTACTTC CASRTANPPYEQYF
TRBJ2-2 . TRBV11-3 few TGTGCCAGCAGCCCTCACAGGGATAACACCGGGGAGCTGTTTTTT CASSPHRDNTGELFF
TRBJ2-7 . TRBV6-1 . TGTGCCAGCAGGACAGGAGCCTACGAGCAGTACTTC CASRTGAYEQYF